Reported below is one T cell receptor beta chain. Its antigen is as yet unknown. V was clipped by 3 bases and J by 13 bases, with 16 bases between them. The CDR3 is 13 residues long. Germline-derived CDR1 and CDR2 are LGHNT and FRNRAP. The source of the sample is a study of CD8 T cells in Susac syndrome. General observations from the study: The number of individuals included in the study's TCR sequencing and HLA analysis was acknowledged as relatively small.

Controls matched for age and sex were healthy donors. TEMRA cells were FACS-enriched, unlike CD8+ and CD4+ T cells, which were negatively isolated. The RNA input was roughly 0.45 to 1 ug, and it was reverse transcribed with random hexamers. Amplification of TCR beta CDR3 was carried out by immunoSEQ multiplex PCR, which covered 54 Vbeta and 13 Jbeta segments. TCRdb itself ran the immunoSEQ multiplex PCR reads through MiXCR, one entry per CDR3 protein. This table holds about 120,000 distinct CDR3 sequences, 85% to 95% found once. The material sequenced was CD4+ T cells from PBMCs. The chain combines TRBV12-5 with TRBJ2-1; D tentatively fits TRBD1 or TRBD2 (5 bases each). This TCR came from a human donor in good health. The CDR3 loop is CASGLGNGADQFF. The CDR3 DNA reads as TGTGCTAGTGGTTTAGGAAACGGGGCCGATCAGTTCTTC.